These 20 T cell receptor beta chains came from one sample sequenced in a study of shared clonotypes between healthy human individuals (dated by TCRdb to the early 2020s). Libraries were prepared through the immunoSEQ multiplex PCR assay. In TCRdb, the immuneACCESS table is reduced to in-frame sequences with V and J assigned. These tables do not hold every clone; where another copy was compared, an unresolved V gene accounts for under half, and the others remain unexplained. This sample has more than 2 million clones in its table, and just under 95% of those were observed once. More than 0.95% of the sample is in the top ten clones. CD8 naive samples were CD45RO-negative cells positively selected for CCR7, giving a CD45RA+CCR7+ population that excluded TemRA cells. Sequencing used naive CD8+ T cells sorted from blood. Reading the label with the study, this specimen's cell subset or site is: CD45RA+CCR7+. The source of these receptors is a man between 18 and 35 years old in good health.

The chain recombines TRBV13 with TRBJ2-1; 9 bases align to TRBD2. This CDR3 comprises 15 residues. Looked up from germline, CDR1 is PRHDT and CDR2 is FYEKMQ (reference sequence). The V gene end was trimmed by 7 bases and the J gene end by 2 bases; junction bases not matched to a gene: 6. CDR3 in amino acids: CASIPSGNPYNEQFF. The CDR3 DNA reads TGTGCCAGCATCCCTAGCGGGAACCCCTACAATGAGCAGTTCTTC.

This chain connects TRBV13 to TRBJ2-7, with 8 bases fitting TRBD1. V lost 5 bases, J lost 5 bases, and 5 bases stayed unmatched. CDR3 length equals 13 residues. The V gene's germline CDR1 is PRHDT and CDR2 FYEKMQ (reference sequence). CDR3: CASSGDRLHEQYF. CDR3 bases: TGTGCCAGCAGCGGGGACAGGTTGCACGAGCAGTACTTC.

V usage is TRBV6-5 and J usage is TRBJ1-2; 7 bases are a match to TRBD1. Germline values: CDR1 MNHEY, CDR2 SVGAGI. The CDR3 is 14 amino acids. V lost 6 bases and J lost 4; bases outside the gene matches: 8. The CDR3 loop is CASRTTGWTYGYTF. The CDR3, as DNA: TGTGCCAGCAGGACGACAGGGTGGACCTATGGCTACACCTTC.

A note on this clone: The same CDR3 can be traced to other DNA sequences in this sample. The chain combines TRBV6-5 with TRBJ1-2; possible D gene TRBD1, 6 bases. Germline-derived CDR1 and CDR2 are MNHEY and SVGAGI. The CDR3 has 11 amino acids. Trimming cost V 6 bases and J 8 bases, with 10 bases left between them. Written as DNA, the CDR3 is TGTGCCAGCAGCCCCGGGGGCGGCTACACCTTC. The encoded protein is CASSPGGGYTF.

This rearrangement joins TRBV2 to TRBJ1-2; no clear D gene. The CDR3 runs 12 residues. V lost 8 bases and J 4 bases, leaving 11 bases between the germline ends. Germline CDR1 reads SNHLY; CDR2 reads FYNNEI. CDR3 in DNA: TGTGCCAGCGCGGACGGCCTCTATGGCTACACCTTC. As protein: CASADGLYGYTF.

The chain joins TRBV7-8 to TRBJ2-5; TRBD2 aligns across 12 bases. Per the germline V gene, CDR1 is SGHVS and CDR2 is FQNEAQ. The CDR3 contains 15 residues. V trimming: 5 bases; J trimming: 5 bases; junction bases outside the gene matches: 6. The CDR3 here is CASSSLAGGSETQYF. For the CDR3, the DNA is TGTGCCAGCAGCAGTCTAGCGGGAGGGTCGGAGACCCAGTACTTC.

The chain employs TRBV29-1 and TRBJ2-6, with a weak D call TRBD2 (6 bases). The V end lost 1 base, the J end lost 0 bases, and 13 bases lay between the germline ends. CDR1 and CDR2 from the germline V gene are SQVTM and ANQGSEA. This CDR3 contains 17 residues. This CDR3 is CSVEARDSSSGANVLTF. In DNA form, the CDR3 reads TGCAGCGTTGAAGCACGGGACTCCAGCTCTGGGGCCAACGTCCTGACTTTC. The full variable domain, completed using reference TRBV29-1 and TRBJ2-6, is SAVISQKPSRDICQRGTSLTIQCQVDSQVTMMFWYRQQPGQSLTLIATANQGSEATYESGFVIDKFPISRPNLTFSTLTVSNMSPEDSSIYLCSVEARDSSSGANVLTFGAGSRLTVL.

The J gene is TRBJ2-7, the V gene TRBV7-9, with D perhaps assigned TRBD1 or TRBD2 (6 bases each). This CDR3 spans 14 amino acids. Trimming removed 5 bases from V and 4 bases from J, with 15 bases in between. Germline CDR1 SEHNR, CDR2 FQNEAQ (reference sequence). DNA for the CDR3: TGTGCCAGCAGCCAAGGGGGAGGTTCTTACGAGCAGTACTTC. Amino acid sequence: CASSQGGGSYEQYF.

The rearrangement joins TRBV5-8 to TRBJ1-1; D is possibly TRBD1 (5 bases). V lost 4 bases and J lost 0, with 16 bases in between. From germline, CDR1 is SGHTS and CDR2 YDEGEE. This CDR3 is 16 amino acids long. The CDR3 is CASSPGSGGMNTEAFF. The CDR3 nucleotides are TGTGCCAGCAGCCCGGGGAGCGGGGGTATGAACACTGAAGCTTTCTTT.

This chain links TRBV21-1 with TRBJ2-5; TRBD2 is the table's D call and was not checked against the DNA. TRBV21-1 is a recognized pseudogene. The CDR3 is 15 amino acids. The CDR3 spells CASSKAEGSSETQYF. CDR3 nucleotide sequence: TGTGCCAGCAGCAAAGCTGAGGGTTCGTCAGAGACCCAGTACTTC.

Only one count was recorded for this clone. This sequence joins TRBV9 and TRBJ2-7, with 9 bases identical to TRBD1. The CDR3 covers 16 residues. Germline trimming cut 0 bases from V and 4 bases from J; bases unmatched to any gene: 8. Germline CDR1 reads SGDLS; CDR2 reads YYNGEE. The CDR3 here is CASSVEGGQGWYEQYF. The CDR3 bases are TGTGCCAGCAGCGTAGAAGGAGGACAGGGGTGGTACGAGCAGTACTTC. Complete variable domain (other parts from reference TRBV9 and TRBJ2-7): DSGVTQTPKHLITATGQRVTLRCSPRSGDLSVYWYQQSLDQGLQFLIQYYNGEERAKGNILERFSAQQFPDLHSELNLSSLELGDSALYFCASSVEGGQGWYEQYFGPGTRLTVT.

The rearrangement joins TRBV5-4 to TRBJ1-2; 9 bases map to TRBD1. The germline CDR1 and CDR2 sequences are SGHNT and YYREEE (reference sequence). The CDR3 is made up of 11 amino acids. Trimming removed 0 bases from V and 14 bases from J; junction bases left unmatched: 2. The CDR3 spells CASSLGTGVTF. The CDR3 coding sequence is TGTGCCAGCAGCTTGGGGACAGGGGTTACCTTC.

The chain is built from TRBV7-2 and TRBJ2-7; D is undetermined. V lost 1 base and J lost 2, with 12 bases in between. The CDR3 loop spans 15 amino acids. Germline V CDR1 and CDR2: SGHTA, FQGNSA. CDR3: CASSLVTDGPYEQYF. The CDR3 DNA reads as TGTGCCAGCAGCTTAGTAACAGATGGTCCCTACGAGCAGTACTTC.

CDR3 nucleotide sequence: TGTGCCAGTAGTATGAGGTATGGGAGGGGCCATCAGCCCCAGCATTTT. Translating gives CASSMRYGRGHQPQHF. The J gene is TRBJ1-5, the V gene TRBV19; the D gene is possibly TRBD1 (5 bases). The germline gives CDR1 LNHDA, CDR2 SQIVND (reference sequence). V lost 3 bases and J 5 bases, leaving 17 bases between the germline ends. This CDR3 spans 16 amino acids.

This chain links TRBV2 with TRBJ2-7; TRBD2 agrees at 15 bases. Germline CDR1 reads SNHLY; CDR2 reads FYNNEI. This CDR3 region has 19 residues. V trimming: 4 bases; J trimming: 0 bases; junction bases outside the gene matches: 10. The DNA of the CDR3 is TGTGCCAGCAGTGGACGTGCGGGACTAGCGGGAGGTTTCTCCTACGAGCAGTACTTC. This codes for CASSGRAGLAGGFSYEQYF.

The chain uses TRBV9 and TRBJ2-1; D unclear. The CDR3 is 14 amino acids. Trimming removed 0 bases at V and 6 bases at J, with 10 bases between. The germline V gene encodes CDR1 SGDLS and CDR2 YYNGEE. CDR3 bases: TGTGCCAGCAGCGTAGATAGCCTAGTCAATGAGCAGTTCTTC. Its translation is CASSVDSLVNEQFF.

This chain uses TRBV10-3 with TRBJ2-7, with D perhaps TRBD1 or TRBD2 (5 bases each). Per the germline V gene, CDR1 is ENHRY and CDR2 is SYGVKD. The CDR3 loop spans 13 amino acids. The germline V and J ends were trimmed by 7 bases and 1 base, with 11 bases remaining between them. The CDR3: CAINRDGSYEQYF. The CDR3 region has the DNA TGTGCCATCAACCGGGACGGTTCCTACGAGCAGTACTTC.

V and J are TRBV13 and TRBJ2-7; 11 positions match TRBD2. V dropped 6 bases and J dropped 4; count of bases not matched to a gene: 8. The germline gives CDR1 PRHDT, CDR2 FYEKMQ (reference sequence). CDR3 length: 15 residues. The CDR3 bases are TGTGCCAGCAGGGGGCTAGCGGGAGGAAATTACGAGCAGTACTTC. It yields the protein CASRGLAGGNYEQYF.

V usage is TRBV5-1 and J usage is TRBJ2-1, with D maybe TRBD1 (6 bases). The CDR3 spans 16 residues. Germline CDR1 reads SGHRS; CDR2 reads YFSETQ. The germline V and J ends were trimmed by 3 bases and 1 base, with 14 bases remaining between them. In nucleotides, the CDR3 is TGCGCCAGCAGCTGGGGCTTCCAGGGGTCCTACAATGAGCAGTTCTTC. Amino acids: CASSWGFQGSYNEQFF.

This clone appeared a single time. V gene TRBV6-6 combines with J gene TRBJ1-2; weak D call: TRBD1 (5 bases). Germline V gene sequence: CDR1 MNHNY, CDR2 SVGAGI (reference sequence). The CDR3 extends over 14 amino acids. V was cut by 8 bases and J by 4 bases, with 17 bases left in between. Here the CDR3 DNA reads TGTGCCAGCGACTATGCAGGGAGTGCCTATGGCTACACCTTC. Translated: CASDYAGSAYGYTF.